A single T cell receptor (beta chain) is shown here with its context. Original data processing: Using reference gene primer amplification, nucleated cell counts were estimated. Libraries were prepared by immunoSEQ multiplex PCR; TCRdb keeps only in-frame clonotypes and omits some of them. D and trimming come from the DNA, and the V and J calls and clone size come from that table. The table includes about 270,000 clones, 86% detected once. CDR1 LNHDA and CDR2 SQIVND come from the germline V gene (reference sequence). The V end lost 7 bases, the J end lost 8 bases, and 15 bases lay between the germline ends. The CDR3 is made up of 13 amino acids. The record originates from a study of blood T cell repertoires in COVID-19.

The specimen sequenced was peripheral blood. The receptor comes from a man aged 35-49 years with active or convalescent COVID-19. The chain joins TRBV19 to TRBJ2-1, with D perhaps TRBD1 (6 bases). The DNA for the CDR3 is TGTGCCAGTACTCTCAGGGGAGAGGATGAGCAGTTCTTC. It is translated as CASTLRGEDEQFF. The full variable domain, rest sourced from reference TRBV19 and TRBJ2-1, is DGGITQSPKYLFRKEGQNVTLSCEQNLNHDAMYWYRQDPGQGLRLIYYSQIVNDFQKGDIAEGYSVSREKKESFPLTVTSAQKNPTAFYLCASTLRGEDEQFFGPGTRLTVL.